The table lists the clone carrying this T cell receptor (beta chain) with a few counts. Its antigen remains unknown. The data are from a study of response to subunit inactivated influenza vaccine. Study results and limitations: Each seasonal flu vaccination may recruit only limited new T cells, authors suggested.

The CDR3 has 13 residues. From germline, CDR1 is SGHVS and CDR2 FNYEAQ. The V and J ends lost 5 bases and 6 bases respectively, with 13 bases between them. MiXCR, applied by TCRdb to the RT-PCR reads, yields one record per CDR3 protein. The sample lists 650,000 to 800,000 distinct CDR3 sequences; around 14% were seen once. The chain links TRBV7-6 to TRBJ1-2, with D unresolved. This TCR derives from a man between 45 and 60 years old who received an inactivated influenza vaccine. The sample here was PBMCs from blood, taken 14 days before vaccination. CDR3 DNA: TGTGCCAGCAGCGCCCTGGGCCCGGATGGCTACACCTTC. Translation: CASSALGPDGYTF.